A single sample is the source of the 14 T cell receptor beta chains below, sequenced in a study of identical twins. TCRdb re-called the 5' RACE reads with MiXCR, one entry per CDR3 protein. The table includes under 900,000 distinct CDR3 sequences, around a sixth detected once. The data also belong to a second study, concerning T cells expressing NK-cell markers.

The sample was PBMCs. The receptors were sampled from a woman aged 18-35 years in good health.

Notes on this clonotype: One end of the junction does not line up with germline, which may come from a read error. The chain has TRBV5-6 and TRBJ2-1; 10 positions agree with TRBD1. CDR3 length: 12 residues. Germline loops: CDR1 SGHDT, CDR2 YYEEEE. The CDR3 spells CASSLSGTGVLF. CDR3 bases: TGTGCCAGCAGCCTCTCCGGGACAGGGGTTCTCTTC.

This clonotype came up a few times. V and J are TRBV12-3 or TRBV12-4 and TRBJ1-1; weak D call: TRBD1 (5 bases). Trimming cost V 5 bases and J 2 bases, with 15 bases left between them. CDR3 length equals 15 residues. The CDR3 region is CASSPLGAVNTEAFF. The CDR3 nucleotides are TGTGCCAGCAGTCCTCTCGGGGCAGTTAACACTGAAGCTTTCTTT.

This clonotype has a handful of counts. This chain uses TRBV7-2 with TRBJ1-1; D not certain. Germline lookup yields CDR1 SGHTA and CDR2 FQGNSA. V gave up 2 bases and J gave up 6 bases, with 13 bases separating them. This CDR3 spans 14 amino acids. For the CDR3, the DNA is TGTGCCAGCAGCTTATGGGCAGGAGGACCTGAAGCTTTCTTT. Encoded protein: CASSLWAGGPEAFF. Filled out from reference TRBV7-2 and TRBJ1-1, the complete variable domain reads GAGVSQSPSNKVTEKGKDVELRCDPISGHTALYWYRQSLGQGLEFLIYFQGNSAPDKSGLPSDRFSAERTGGSVSTLTIQRTQQEDSAVYLCASSLWAGGPEAFFGQGTRLTVV.

Comment on this clonotype: Because it lacks the conserved phenylalanine or tryptophan at the end, this CDR3 is likely a read error. The genes are TRBV7-3 and TRBJ2-3, with D tentatively TRBD1 (5 bases). V lost 5 bases and J 6 bases, leaving 15 bases between the germline ends. Germline assignment: CDR1 SGHTA and CDR2 FQGTGA. The CDR3 extends over 14 amino acids. This CDR3 reads CASSPGSWADTQYL. The CDR3 coding sequence is TGTGCCAGCAGCCCAGGGTCTTGGGCCGATACGCAGTATCTT.

This clonotype has only a few counts. The chain joins TRBV7-3 to TRBJ1-1, with D possibly matching TRBD1 (5 bases). This CDR3 has 14 residues. The germline gives CDR1 SGHTA, CDR2 FQGTGA. The V end lost 4 bases, the J end lost 1 base, and 10 bases lay between the germline ends. CDR3 in amino acids: CASSSVGENTEAFF. The CDR3 DNA follows: TGTGCCAGCAGCTCGGTGGGGGAGAACACTGAAGCTTTCTTT.

This chain links TRBV20-1 with TRBJ2-1; TRBD1 matches at 7 bases. Trimming cost V 4 bases and J 10 bases; bases outside gene matches: 7. The CDR3 runs to 12 residues. CDR1 and CDR2 (germline): DFQATT, SNEGSKA (reference sequence). The CDR3 here is CSAIGGWGEQFF. In nucleotides, the CDR3 is TGCAGTGCTATAGGGGGCTGGGGGGAGCAGTTCTTC.

This clonotype was detected a few times. This chain connects TRBV20-1 to TRBJ2-3; TRBD2 matches at 8 bases. This CDR3 is 14 amino acids long. The ends lost 5 bases at V and 2 bases at J; junction bases unmatched: 6. Germline loops: CDR1 DFQATT, CDR2 SNEGSKA (reference sequence). CDR3 loop: CSAGAGGVTDTQYF. DNA for the CDR3: TGCAGTGCTGGTGCGGGGGGCGTCACAGATACGCAGTATTTT.

The chain has TRBV29-1 and TRBJ2-5; maybe TRBD1 (5 bases). V was shortened by 6 bases and J by 2 bases, with 25 bases between the two germline ends. The germline V gene has CDR1 SQVTM and CDR2 ANQGSEA. The CDR3 totals 17 residues. The CDR3 loop is CSVGGAPLTASQETQYF. The CDR3 DNA is TGCAGCGTCGGCGGAGCACCCCTGACAGCCTCACAAGAGACCCAGTACTTC.

V usage is TRBV19 and J usage is TRBJ2-1; 7 nucleotides match TRBD2. The CDR3 has 15 amino acids. Germline trimming cut 7 bases from V and 2 bases from J; bases unmatched to any gene: 8. The V gene's germline CDR1 is LNHDA and CDR2 SQIVND (reference sequence). The chain's CDR3 is CASTASGQTYNEQFF. CDR3 nucleotide sequence: TGTGCCAGTACGGCTAGCGGCCAAACCTACAATGAGCAGTTCTTC.

The V and J genes are TRBV24-1 and TRBJ2-3; D possibly corresponds to TRBD1 (5 bases). Germline loops: CDR1 KGHDR, CDR2 SFDVKD. This CDR3 region has 15 residues. Trimming removed 4 bases from V and 1 base from J, with 11 bases in between. Written as DNA, the CDR3 is TGTGCCACCAGTGACAGGGTTGATGGCACAGATACGCAGTATTTT. It yields the protein CATSDRVDGTDTQYF.

Only a few counts were recorded for this clonotype. The chain carries TRBV5-3 and TRBJ2-3; possible D gene TRBD2, 5 bases. TRBV5-3 is an open reading frame, and its role is uncertain. The ends were cut back, 10 bases at V and 0 bases at J, with 27 bases in the middle. The CDR3 loop spans 18 amino acids. Here the CDR3 reads CAPGSLSVGSSSTDTQYF. DNA of the CDR3: TGTGCCCCGGGATCCCTTTCGGTGGGGAGCTCTAGCACAGATACGCAGTATTTT.

This clonotype has more than one count but fewer than ten. The rearrangement uses TRBV11-1 and TRBJ2-3, with 12 bases that match TRBD2. Germline-derived CDR1 and CDR2 are SGHAT and FQDESV (reference sequence). The CDR3 is 18 residues long. Germline trimming cut 2 bases from V and 6 bases from J; bases unmatched to any gene: 12. Here the CDR3 reads CASSLPSKTSGSFDTQYF. The CDR3 nucleotides are TGTGCCAGCAGCTTACCCTCAAAGACTAGCGGGAGTTTTGATACGCAGTATTTT.

This clonotype was observed a handful of times. J is TRBJ2-2 and V is TRBV12-3 or TRBV12-4, with 9 bases lining up with TRBD2. Losses at the gene ends were 6 bases for V and 6 bases for J; bases not matched to a gene: 8. The CDR3 is 15 amino acids. Here the CDR3 DNA reads TGTGCCAGCAGCCCCGGACTAGCGAGGGCCGGGGAGCTGTTTTTT. This encodes CASSPGLARAGELFF.

Only a few counts were recorded for this clonotype. The genes are TRBV2 and TRBJ2-5; D is unclear. CDR3 size: 13 residues. The germline CDR1 and CDR2 sequences are SNHLY and FYNNEI. Trimming removed 7 bases from V and 2 bases from J, with 11 bases in between. CDR3 region: CASMGNLQETQYF. CDR3 in DNA: TGTGCCAGCATGGGAAACCTACAAGAGACCCAGTACTTC.